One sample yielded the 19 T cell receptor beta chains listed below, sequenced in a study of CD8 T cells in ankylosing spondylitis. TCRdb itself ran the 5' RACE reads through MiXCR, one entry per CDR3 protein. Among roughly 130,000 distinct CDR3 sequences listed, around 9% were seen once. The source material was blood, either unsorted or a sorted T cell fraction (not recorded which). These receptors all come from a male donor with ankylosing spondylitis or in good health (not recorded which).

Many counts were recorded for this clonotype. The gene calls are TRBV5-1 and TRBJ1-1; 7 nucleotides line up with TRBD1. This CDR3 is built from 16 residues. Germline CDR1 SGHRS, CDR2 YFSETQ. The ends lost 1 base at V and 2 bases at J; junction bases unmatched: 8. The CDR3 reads CASSLRDSSGNTEAFF. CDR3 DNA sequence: TGCGCCAGCAGCTTGAGGGACAGCTCTGGAAACACTGAAGCTTTCTTT.

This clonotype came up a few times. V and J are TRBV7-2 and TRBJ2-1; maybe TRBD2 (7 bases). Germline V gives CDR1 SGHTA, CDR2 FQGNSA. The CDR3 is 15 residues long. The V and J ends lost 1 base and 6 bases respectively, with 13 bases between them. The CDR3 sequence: CASSLGLGGRNEQFF. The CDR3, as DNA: TGTGCCAGCAGCTTAGGTCTGGGGGGGCGCAATGAGCAGTTCTTC. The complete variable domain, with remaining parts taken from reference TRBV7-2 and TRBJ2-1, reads GAGVSQSPSNKVTEKGKDVELRCDPISGHTALYWYRQSLGQGLEFLIYFQGNSAPDKSGLPSDRFSAERTGGSVSTLTIQRTQQEDSAVYLCASSLGLGGRNEQFFGPGTRLTVL.

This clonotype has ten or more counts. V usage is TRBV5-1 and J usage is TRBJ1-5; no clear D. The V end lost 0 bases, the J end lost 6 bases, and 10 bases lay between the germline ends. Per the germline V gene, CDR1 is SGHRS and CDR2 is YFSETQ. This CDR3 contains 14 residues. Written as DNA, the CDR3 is TGCGCCAGCAGCTTGGTGGAGGGTGCTCAGCCCCAGCATTTT. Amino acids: CASSLVEGAQPQHF.

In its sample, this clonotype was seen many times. Here the CDR3 reads CASSLGDRTSSYNEQFF. CDR3 nucleotides: TGTGCCAGCAGCTTAGGAGACAGGACGAGCTCCTACAATGAGCAGTTCTTC. The genes are TRBV7-6 and TRBJ2-1, with a weak D call TRBD1 (6 bases). CDR3 length equals 17 residues. Looked up from germline, CDR1 is SGHVS and CDR2 is FNYEAQ. Trimming cost V 1 base and J 0 bases, with 13 bases left between them.

For the CDR3, the DNA is TGCGCCAGCAGTCCCCTTCCGGGGGGAGCTGGGGCCAACGTCCTGACTTTC. Its translation: CASSPLPGGAGANVLTF. This chain links TRBV5-1 with TRBJ2-6; the match to TRBD2 covers 7 bases. Germline V gene lookup returns CDR1 SGHRS and CDR2 YFSETQ. With V trimmed by 5 bases and J by 2 bases, 10 bases remained unmatched. This CDR3 contains 17 residues.

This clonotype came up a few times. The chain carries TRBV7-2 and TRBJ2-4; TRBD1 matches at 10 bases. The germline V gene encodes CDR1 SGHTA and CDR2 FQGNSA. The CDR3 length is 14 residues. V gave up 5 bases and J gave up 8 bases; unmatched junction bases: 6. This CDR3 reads CASSHRDRGYIQYF. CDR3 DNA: TGTGCCAGCAGCCACCGGGACAGGGGTTACATTCAGTACTTC.

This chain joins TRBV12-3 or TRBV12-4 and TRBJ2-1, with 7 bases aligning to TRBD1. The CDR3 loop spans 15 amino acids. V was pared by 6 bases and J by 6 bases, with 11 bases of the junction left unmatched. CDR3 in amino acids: CASRPGTARLNEQFF. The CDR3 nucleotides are TGTGCCAGCAGACCCGGGACAGCTCGGCTCAATGAGCAGTTCTTC.

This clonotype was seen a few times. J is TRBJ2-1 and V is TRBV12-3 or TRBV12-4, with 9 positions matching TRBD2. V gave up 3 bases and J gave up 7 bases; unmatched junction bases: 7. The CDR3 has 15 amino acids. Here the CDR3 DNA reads TGTGCCAGCAGTTTGGGGCTAGCGGGATTAAATGAGCAGTTCTTC. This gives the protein CASSLGLAGLNEQFF.

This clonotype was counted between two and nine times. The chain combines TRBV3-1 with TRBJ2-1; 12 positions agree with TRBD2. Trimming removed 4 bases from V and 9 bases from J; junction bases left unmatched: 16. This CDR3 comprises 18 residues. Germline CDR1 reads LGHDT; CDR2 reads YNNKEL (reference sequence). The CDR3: CASSPPITLAGGLSEQFF. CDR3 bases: TGTGCCAGCAGCCCTCCTATTACCCTAGCGGGAGGGCTGAGTGAGCAGTTCTTC.

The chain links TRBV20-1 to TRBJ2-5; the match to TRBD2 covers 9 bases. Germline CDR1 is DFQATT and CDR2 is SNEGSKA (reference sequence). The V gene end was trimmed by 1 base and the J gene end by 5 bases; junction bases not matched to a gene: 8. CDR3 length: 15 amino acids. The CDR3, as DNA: TGCAGTGCTAGAGTTGCGGGAGGGCCCGGGGAGACCCAGTACTTC. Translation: CSARVAGGPGETQYF.

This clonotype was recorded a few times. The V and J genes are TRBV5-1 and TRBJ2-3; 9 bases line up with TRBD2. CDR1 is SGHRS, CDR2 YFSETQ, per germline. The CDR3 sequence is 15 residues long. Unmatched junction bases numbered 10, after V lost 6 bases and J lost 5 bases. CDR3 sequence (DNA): TGCGCCAGCATGACGGCGGGAGGGCATGTAGATACGCAGTATTTT. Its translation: CASMTAGGHVDTQYF.

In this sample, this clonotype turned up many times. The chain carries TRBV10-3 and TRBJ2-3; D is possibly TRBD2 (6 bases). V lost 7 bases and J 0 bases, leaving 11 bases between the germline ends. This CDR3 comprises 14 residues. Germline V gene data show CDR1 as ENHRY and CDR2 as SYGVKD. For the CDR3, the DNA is TGTGCCATCACCAGGGACTCGAGCACAGATACGCAGTATTTT. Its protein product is CAITRDSSTDTQYF.

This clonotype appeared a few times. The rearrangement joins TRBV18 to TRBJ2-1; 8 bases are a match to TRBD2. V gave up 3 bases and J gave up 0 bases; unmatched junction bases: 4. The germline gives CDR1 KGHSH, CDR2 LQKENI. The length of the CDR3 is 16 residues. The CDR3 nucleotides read TGTGCCAGCTCACCTCAAAGCGGGAGCTCCTACAATGAGCAGTTCTTC. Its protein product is CASSPQSGSSYNEQFF.

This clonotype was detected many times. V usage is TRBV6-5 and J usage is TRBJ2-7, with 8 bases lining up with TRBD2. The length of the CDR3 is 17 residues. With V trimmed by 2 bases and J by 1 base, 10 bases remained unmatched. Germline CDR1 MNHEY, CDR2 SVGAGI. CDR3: CASSYGDPSGRSYEQYF. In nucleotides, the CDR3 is TGTGCCAGCAGTTACGGGGACCCTAGCGGGCGGTCCTACGAGCAGTACTTC.

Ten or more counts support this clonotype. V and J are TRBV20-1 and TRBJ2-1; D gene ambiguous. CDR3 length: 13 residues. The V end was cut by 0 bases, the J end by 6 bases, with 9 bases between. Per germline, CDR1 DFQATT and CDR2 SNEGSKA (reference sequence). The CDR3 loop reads CSARDPPLNEQFF. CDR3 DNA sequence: TGCAGTGCTAGAGATCCTCCCCTCAATGAGCAGTTCTTC.

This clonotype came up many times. The DNA of the CDR3 is TGCGCCAGCAGCTTGGCCGGCAGGGGCGCTTCTGGAAACACCATATATTTT. Residues: CASSLAGRGASGNTIYF. The gene calls are TRBV5-1 and TRBJ1-3, with a possible D match to TRBD1 (6 bases). V shed 0 bases and J shed 1 base, with 14 bases lying between them. This CDR3 has 17 residues. Germline assignment: CDR1 SGHRS and CDR2 YFSETQ.

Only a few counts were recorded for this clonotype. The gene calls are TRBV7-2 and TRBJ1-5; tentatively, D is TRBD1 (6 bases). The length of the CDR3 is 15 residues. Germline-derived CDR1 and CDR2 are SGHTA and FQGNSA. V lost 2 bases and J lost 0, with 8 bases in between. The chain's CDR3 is CASSLNRASNQPQHF. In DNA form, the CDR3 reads TGTGCCAGCAGCTTAAACAGGGCTAGCAATCAGCCCCAGCATTTT. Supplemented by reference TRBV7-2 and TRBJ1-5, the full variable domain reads GAGVSQSPSNKVTEKGKDVELRCDPISGHTALYWYRQSLGQGLEFLIYFQGNSAPDKSGLPSDRFSAERTGGSVSTLTIQRTQQEDSAVYLCASSLNRASNQPQHFGDGTRLSIL.

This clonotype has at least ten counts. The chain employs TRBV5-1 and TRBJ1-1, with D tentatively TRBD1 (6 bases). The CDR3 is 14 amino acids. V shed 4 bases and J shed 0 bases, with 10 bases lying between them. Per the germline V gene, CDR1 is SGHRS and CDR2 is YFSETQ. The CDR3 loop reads CASSPQGLNTEAFF. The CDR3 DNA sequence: TGCGCCAGCAGCCCACAGGGTCTGAACACTGAAGCTTTCTTT.

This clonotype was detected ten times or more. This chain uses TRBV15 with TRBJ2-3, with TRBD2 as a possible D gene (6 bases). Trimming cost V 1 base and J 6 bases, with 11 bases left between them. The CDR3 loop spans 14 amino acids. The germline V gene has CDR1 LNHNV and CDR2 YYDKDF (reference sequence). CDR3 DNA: TGTGCCACCAGCAGAGCGGGAGAATTGGATACGCAGTATTTT. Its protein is CATSRAGELDTQYF.